The 30 T cell receptor beta chains below were found in one sample sequenced in a study of blood T cell repertoires in COVID-19. Assay used: immunoSEQ multiplex PCR; TCRdb lists only in-frame clones, some missing. The sample includes some 400,000 clones, 90% of them seen just once. The sequencing input was peripheral blood. The receptors here all came from a man in his late teens or twenties with active or convalescent COVID-19.

The chain couples TRBV11-2 to TRBJ1-2, with unresolved D. Deletions cut 1 base from V and 4 bases from J, with 7 bases between. Germline CDR1 is SGHAT and CDR2 is FQNNGV. This CDR3 region has 13 residues. CDR3 DNA: TGTGCCAGCAGCTTAGGAGGGAGCTATGGCTACACCTTC. Protein product: CASSLGGSYGYTF.

The chain has TRBV18 and TRBJ2-7, with a tentative D call TRBD2 (5 bases). Trimming pared 0 bases from V and 4 bases from J, leaving 7 bases between. This CDR3 spans 13 amino acids. Germline CDR1 and CDR2: KGHSH and LQKENI. CDR3 DNA: TGTGCCAGCTCACCACCGGAGGAATACGAGCAGTACTTC. It is translated as CASSPPEEYEQYF.

This clone has more than one count but fewer than ten. This sequence joins TRBV6-4 and TRBJ1-1; 8 bases fit TRBD1. The junction had 7 bases not matched to a gene; V was cut back by 6 bases and J by 4 bases. CDR1 is MRHNA, CDR2 SNTAGT, per germline. The CDR3 runs 14 residues. CDR3 amino acids: CASRKDRVSTEAFF. Written as DNA, the CDR3 is TGTGCCAGCAGAAAGGACAGGGTGAGCACTGAAGCTTTCTTT.

The rearrangement joins TRBV7-2 to TRBJ2-1, with TRBD2 matching 10 bases. Germline CDR1 is SGHTA and CDR2 is FQGNSA. The CDR3 runs 15 residues. The V gene end was trimmed by 2 bases and the J gene end by 6 bases; junction bases not matched to a gene: 4. Written as DNA, the CDR3 is TGTGCCAGCAGCTTAACTAGCGGGAAGTTCAATGAGCAGTTCTTC. Translated, it gives CASSLTSGKFNEQFF.

This chain joins TRBV29-1 and TRBJ1-1, with D perhaps matching TRBD1 (5 bases). Germline V gene data show CDR1 as SQVTM and CDR2 as ANQGSEA. The CDR3 length is 14 residues. V was pared by 6 bases and J by 1 base, with 15 bases between. The CDR3 spells CSVGGTLPNTEAFF. CDR3 nucleotides: TGCAGCGTGGGGGGGACCCTACCGAACACTGAAGCTTTCTTT.

The rearrangement uses TRBV29-1 and TRBJ1-1, with 12 bases fitting TRBD1. The length of the CDR3 is 17 residues. V shed 4 bases and J 10 bases; nucleotides not matched to a gene: 19. CDR1 and CDR2 (germline): SQVTM, ANQGSEA. The CDR3 sequence: CSVVGFRSGQGAIRAFF. The CDR3 coding sequence is TGCAGCGTTGTTGGTTTTCGTTCGGGACAGGGGGCAATACGAGCTTTCTTT.

The chain uses TRBV7-3 and TRBJ1-1, with a tentative D call TRBD1 (6 bases). The length of the CDR3 is 15 residues. Trimming stripped 2 bases from V and 0 bases from J, with 10 bases between. CDR1 is SGHTA and CDR2 is FQGTGA in the germline V gene. DNA for the CDR3: TGTGCCAGCAGCTTAGTTGGACAGATGAACACTGAAGCTTTCTTT. Encoded protein: CASSLVGQMNTEAFF.

The chain combines TRBV18 with TRBJ1-1, with D uncertain. V dropped 5 bases and J dropped 4 bases, with 11 bases sitting between them. Germline values: CDR1 KGHSH, CDR2 LQKENI. This CDR3 spans 13 amino acids. CDR3 sequence reads: CASSSKEATEAFF. The CDR3 DNA sequence: TGTGCCAGCTCATCTAAGGAGGCCACTGAAGCTTTCTTT.

The chain joins TRBV4-1 to TRBJ1-1, with TRBD1 matching over 8 bases. This CDR3 is 14 amino acids long. V lost 4 bases, J lost 4 bases, and 5 bases stayed unmatched. Looked up from germline, CDR1 is MGHRA and CDR2 is YSYEKL. This CDR3 reads CASSPQGAGTEAFF. CDR3 nucleotides: TGCGCCAGCAGCCCGCAGGGGGCAGGCACTGAAGCTTTCTTT.

This rearrangement joins TRBV6-2 or TRBV6-3 to TRBJ2-3, with 7 bases identical to TRBD2. With 3 bases clipped from V and 8 bases from J, the junction kept 14 bases outside the gene matches. The CDR3 consists of 16 residues. CDR1 and CDR2 from the germline V gene are MNHEY and SVGEGT. Written as DNA, the CDR3 is TGTGCCAGCAGTTATAACCAGCGGGGAGTCAGGGCTACGCAGTATTTT. Protein: CASSYNQRGVRATQYF.

The rearrangement links TRBV7-9 to TRBJ2-4; D possibly corresponds to TRBD1 (5 bases). Trimming left V 3 bases short and J 0 bases short, with 15 bases between. The CDR3 covers 17 residues. The germline V gene encodes CDR1 SEHNR and CDR2 FQNEAQ (reference sequence). CDR3 coding DNA: TGTGCCAGCAGCTTCCTGGACACCGAACTAGCCAAAAACATTCAGTACTTC. Translating it yields CASSFLDTELAKNIQYF.

The rearrangement links TRBV7-3 to TRBJ2-5; 9 bases align to TRBD2. Germline CDR1 SGHTA, CDR2 FQGTGA. V lost 9 bases and J lost 0; bases outside the gene matches: 5. This CDR3 has 14 amino acids. DNA for the CDR3: TGTGCCAGGATGAGCGGGGGGTACCAAGAGACCCAGTACTTC. This encodes CARMSGGYQETQYF.

This rearrangement joins TRBV19 to TRBJ1-1, with 9 nucleotides matching TRBD1. Per germline, CDR1 LNHDA and CDR2 SQIVND (reference sequence). CDR3 size: 14 residues. The V and J ends lost 6 bases and 0 bases, in that order; junction bases with no gene match: 2. CDR3: CASRDRGLNTEAFF. CDR3 sequence (DNA): TGTGCCAGTAGGGACAGGGGTTTGAACACTGAAGCTTTCTTT.

The J gene is TRBJ2-7, the V gene TRBV7-2; 8 bases fit TRBD2. With V trimmed by 1 base and J by 2 bases, 4 bases remained unmatched. The length of the CDR3 is 15 residues. In germline, CDR1 is SGHTA, CDR2 FQGNSA. The CDR3 here is CASSLGGLATYEQYF. In nucleotides, the CDR3 is TGTGCCAGCAGCTTAGGCGGACTAGCTACCTACGAGCAGTACTTC. Variable domain in full (rest from reference TRBV7-2 and TRBJ2-7): GAGVSQSPSNKVTEKGKDVELRCDPISGHTALYWYRQSLGQGLEFLIYFQGNSAPDKSGLPSDRFSAERTGGSVSTLTIQRTQQEDSAVYLCASSLGGLATYEQYFGPGTRLTVT.

This clone has only a few counts. The V gene is TRBV5-1, the J gene TRBJ2-1, with D perhaps matching TRBD2 (7 bases). Trimming cost V 0 bases and J 8 bases, with 12 bases left between them. The CDR3 is 14 residues long. CDR1 is SGHRS, CDR2 YFSETQ, per germline. This CDR3 is CASSLGRGRDEQFF. The CDR3 DNA reads TGCGCCAGCAGCTTGGGGCGGGGGCGCGATGAGCAGTTCTTC.

This chain connects TRBV6-2 or TRBV6-3 to TRBJ2-3, with a tentative D call TRBD1 (6 bases). Germline-derived CDR1 and CDR2 are MNHEY and SVGEGT. V was cut by 6 bases and J by 4 bases, with 14 bases left in between. This CDR3 has 14 amino acids. CDR3 region: CASSLLQGADTQYF. In nucleotides, the CDR3 is TGTGCCAGCAGCCTGCTACAGGGTGCAGATACGCAGTATTTT.

The chain links TRBV18 to TRBJ2-7; 10 nucleotides line up with TRBD2. Germline V gene sequence: CDR1 KGHSH, CDR2 LQKENI. This CDR3 is 15 amino acids long. V was pared by 3 bases and J by 3 bases, with 5 bases of the junction left unmatched. The CDR3 loop is CASSPKRGGSYEQYF. The CDR3 bases are TGTGCCAGCTCACCTAAGCGGGGGGGAAGCTACGAGCAGTACTTC.

The chain couples TRBV7-9 to TRBJ2-1; D possibly corresponds to TRBD2 (6 bases). Germline values: CDR1 SEHNR, CDR2 FQNEAQ (reference sequence). The CDR3 runs to 16 residues. Trimming removed 5 bases at V and 1 base at J, with 15 bases between. CDR3 DNA: TGTGCCAGCAGCCCGAGGGCGGGGAGGTCCTACAATGAGCAGTTCTTC. Translating it yields CASSPRAGRSYNEQFF.

In DNA form, the CDR3 reads TGTGCCAGCAGCCCGAGCGGGCAATACAATGAGCAGTTCTTC. Translating it yields CASSPSGQYNEQFF. The V gene is TRBV11-3, the J gene TRBJ2-1; D is possibly TRBD2 (6 bases). Trimming left V 5 bases short and J 4 bases short, with 12 bases between. The CDR3 contains 14 residues. CDR1 and CDR2 (germline): SGHNT, YENEEA.

This clone was picked up a small number of times. The chain has TRBV7-2 and TRBJ1-1; TRBD1 matches at 7 bases. The CDR3 is 12 amino acids. V lost 6 bases and J lost 13; bases outside the gene matches: 11. The germline V gene encodes CDR1 SGHTA and CDR2 FQGNSA. This CDR3 is CASSYYDRERFF. Here the CDR3 DNA reads TGTGCCAGCAGTTACTACGACAGGGAGCGTTTCTTT.

This clone was seen a handful of times. V is TRBV19 and J is TRBJ1-6; tentatively, D is TRBD1 (5 bases). CDR3 length equals 15 residues. V lost 5 bases and J 9 bases, leaving 17 bases between the germline ends. CDR1 is LNHDA, CDR2 SQIVND, per germline (reference sequence). CDR3 sequence: CASSPDGGGISPLHF. DNA of the CDR3: TGTGCCAGTAGTCCCGACGGGGGAGGAATTTCACCCCTCCACTTT.

The V call is TRBV9, the J call TRBJ2-5; a possible D gene is TRBD2 (6 bases). Germline V CDR1 and CDR2: SGDLS, YYNGEE. This CDR3 region has 14 residues. Trimming removed 6 bases at V and 2 bases at J, with 14 bases between. The CDR3 region has the DNA TGTGCCAGCACCTCGGGGGACCCTCAAGAGACCCAGTACTTC. Protein product: CASTSGDPQETQYF. Supplemented by reference TRBV9 and TRBJ2-5, the full variable domain reads DSGVTQTPKHLITATGQRVTLRCSPRSGDLSVYWYQQSLDQGLQFLIQYYNGEERAKGNILERFSAQQFPDLHSELNLSSLELGDSALYFCASTSGDPQETQYFGPGTRLLVL.

The chain links TRBV13 to TRBJ1-6; maybe TRBD1 (5 bases). This CDR3 is built from 16 residues. Germline-derived CDR1 and CDR2 are PRHDT and FYEKMQ (reference sequence). The germline V and J ends were trimmed by 4 bases and 11 bases, with 21 bases remaining between them. CDR3: CASSSGSIRANPPLHF. As DNA, the CDR3 is TGTGCCAGCAGCTCCGGTTCTATCAGGGCCAATCCACCCCTCCACTTT.

V gene TRBV21-1 combines with J gene TRBJ1-5; TRBD1 is the table's D call, not checked against the DNA. TRBV21-1 is a pseudogene segment. This CDR3 is built from 17 residues. The CDR3 region has the DNA TGTGCCAGCAGCAATGTCAAACAGGGTGGTAGCAATCAGCCCCAGCATTTT. This codes for CASSNVKQGGSNQPQHF.

The chain carries TRBV4-2 and TRBJ2-4; 10 nucleotides agree with TRBD1. J gave up 2 bases and V 3 bases, and 16 bases lay outside the gene matches. The germline V gene encodes CDR1 LGHNA and CDR2 YNFKEQ. This CDR3 is 20 amino acids long. This CDR3 is CASSQDFNFWTGGSKNIQYF. The CDR3 nucleotides read TGTGCCAGCAGCCAGGATTTCAATTTTTGGACAGGGGGGTCCAAAAACATTCAGTACTTC.

The chain combines TRBV7-2 with TRBJ1-5, with D unresolved. Germline CDR1 is SGHTA and CDR2 is FQGNSA. Trimming stripped 1 base from V and 1 base from J, with 8 bases between. CDR3 length: 15 residues. Written as DNA, the CDR3 is TGTGCCAGCAGCTTAGGCGGATGGAGCAATCAGCCCCAGCATTTT. Protein sequence: CASSLGGWSNQPQHF.

This clone was picked up a small number of times. Other DNA variants within this sample encode the same CDR3. The rearrangement links TRBV5-1 to TRBJ1-2; possible D gene TRBD1, 6 bases. The CDR3 is made up of 14 amino acids. Trimming pared 2 bases from V and 2 bases from J, leaving 10 bases between. Germline V gene lookup returns CDR1 SGHRS and CDR2 YFSETQ. The DNA of the CDR3 is TGCGCCAGCAGCTTAGGGGGTGAGAACTATGGCTACACCTTC. It encodes CASSLGGENYGYTF. Variable domain in full (rest from reference TRBV5-1 and TRBJ1-2): KAGVTQTPRYLIKTRGQQVTLSCSPISGHRSVSWYQQTPGQGLQFLFEYFSETQRNKGNFPGRFSGRQFSNSRSEMNVSTLELGDSALYLCASSLGGENYGYTFGSGTRLTVV.

The V call is TRBV7-3, the J call TRBJ2-3; 9 nucleotides agree with TRBD2. The V gene's germline CDR1 is SGHTA and CDR2 FQGTGA. Trimming took 5 bases from V and 3 from J; bases not matched to a gene: 12. CDR3 length: 17 amino acids. In nucleotides, the CDR3 is TGTGCCAGCAGCCTTAACCCCGTAGCGGGGGATACAGATACGCAGTATTTT. This codes for CASSLNPVAGDTDTQYF. Full variable domain (remainder filled in from reference TRBV7-3 and TRBJ2-3): GAGVSQTPSNKVTEKGKYVELRCDPISGHTALYWYRQSLGQGPEFLIYFQGTGAADDSGLPNDRFFAVRPEGSVSTLKIQRTERGDSAVYLCASSLNPVAGDTDTQYFGPGTRLTVL.

V usage is TRBV11-1 and J usage is TRBJ2-1; possible D gene TRBD2, 6 bases. This CDR3 is 15 amino acids long. V lost 5 bases, J lost 1 base, and 12 bases lay in between. Germline values: CDR1 SGHAT, CDR2 FQDESV (reference sequence). CDR3 DNA: TGTGCCAGCAGCCGTAGCGGCGGGTCCTACAATGAGCAGTTCTTC. This codes for CASSRSGGSYNEQFF.

This chain connects TRBV6-2 or TRBV6-3 to TRBJ2-7; D is unresolved. CDR1 is MNHEY, CDR2 SVGEGT, per germline. The CDR3 sequence is 13 residues long. Trimming stripped 4 bases from V and 2 bases from J, with 9 bases between. Written as DNA, the CDR3 is TGTGCCAGCAGTTTCCCAGGTGCCTACGAGCAGTACTTC. This codes for CASSFPGAYEQYF.